This is a list of T cell receptor beta chains from one sample in a study of T cell responses to AZD1222 COVID-19 vaccine. Here immunoSEQ multiplex PCR was the method, and the copy in TCRdb shows in-frame clones only, minus some. Among about 140,000 clones listed, just over 85% were seen once. The sequenced sample was peripheral blood, obtained on day 0 of AZD1222 vaccination. These receptors all come from an adult in good health. CDR3s include the opening cysteine and the closing phenylalanine or tryptophan. The order of the fields is V gene, CDR3 length, D gene, clone size, J gene, CDR3 DNA, CDR3 protein. The D gene is left open where the match is weak. Expanded clones get a size class; other rows say once, few or many, or leave the size out.

v_call: TRBV13
cdr3_length: 14
d_call: .
clone_size: .
j_call: TRBJ2-6
cdr3_nt: TGTGCCAGCCAGGAGGGCTCTGGGGCCAACGTCCTGACTTTC
cdr3_aa: CASQEGSGANVLTF

v_call: TRBV27
cdr3_length: 16
d_call: TRBD2
clone_size: .
j_call: TRBJ2-4
cdr3_nt: TGTGCCAGCAGTTCTCTAGCGGGAGACGGTCCAAACATTCAGTACTTC
cdr3_aa: CASSSLAGDGPNIQYF

v_call: TRBV9
cdr3_length: 15
d_call: .
clone_size: .
j_call: TRBJ2-2
cdr3_nt: TGTGCCAGCACGAGGGGGACGGCAAACACCGGGGAGCTGTTTTTT
cdr3_aa: CASTRGTANTGELFF

v_call: TRBV9
cdr3_length: 17
d_call: TRBD2
clone_size: few
j_call: TRBJ2-3
cdr3_nt: TGTGCCAGCAGCGTAGGAAGCCTAGCGGGAGGTACAGATACGCAGTATTTT
cdr3_aa: CASSVGSLAGGTDTQYF

v_call: TRBV13
cdr3_length: 16
d_call: TRBD2
clone_size: .
j_call: TRBJ2-1
cdr3_nt: TGTGCCAGCAGCTTAGGCCCGGGAGGTATCGGCAATGAGCAGTTCTTC
cdr3_aa: CASSLGPGGIGNEQFF

v_call: TRBV5-6
cdr3_length: 14
d_call: TRBD2
clone_size: .
j_call: TRBJ2-7
cdr3_nt: TGTGCCAGCAGCTCGATAGCGGGGTCCTACGAGCAGTACTTC
cdr3_aa: CASSSIAGSYEQYF

v_call: TRBV29-1
cdr3_length: 16
d_call: .
clone_size: .
j_call: TRBJ2-6
cdr3_nt: TGCAGCGTTGAACGGGACACCGCCTCTGGGGCCAACGTCCTGACTTTC
cdr3_aa: CSVERDTASGANVLTF

v_call: TRBV25-1
cdr3_length: 15
d_call: .
clone_size: .
j_call: TRBJ1-4
cdr3_nt: TGTGCCAGCAGTGACAACGGACACGCCGCCGAAAAACTGTTTTTT
cdr3_aa: CASSDNGHAAEKLFF

v_call: TRBV19
cdr3_length: 16
d_call: .
clone_size: .
j_call: TRBJ2-3
cdr3_nt: TGTGCCAGTAGTATAGGACTAGTTGTCTCCACAGATACGCAGTATTTT
cdr3_aa: CASSIGLVVSTDTQYF

v_call: TRBV30
cdr3_length: 13
d_call: .
clone_size: .
j_call: TRBJ1-5
cdr3_nt: TGTGCTTGGGGGACGGAGAGCAATCAGCCCCAGCATTTT
cdr3_aa: CAWGTESNQPQHF

v_call: TRBV9
cdr3_length: 14
d_call: .
clone_size: .
j_call: TRBJ1-5
cdr3_nt: TGTGCCAGCAGCTCCGGACAGTTCTCGCAGCCCCAGCATTTT
cdr3_aa: CASSSGQFSQPQHF

v_call: TRBV6-5
cdr3_length: 12
d_call: .
clone_size: once
j_call: TRBJ2-1
cdr3_nt: TGTGCCAGCAGTTACGTCTCTGAAGAGCAGTTCTTC
cdr3_aa: CASSYVSEEQFF

v_call: TRBV4-2
cdr3_length: 16
d_call: TRBD2
clone_size: once
j_call: TRBJ2-3
cdr3_nt: TGTGCCAGCAGCCTTCAAACTAGCGGGTATGCAGATACGCAGTATTTT
cdr3_aa: CASSLQTSGYADTQYF

v_call: TRBV18
cdr3_length: 13
d_call: .
clone_size: .
j_call: TRBJ1-2
cdr3_nt: TGTGCCAGCTCGCCCCAGGGAGACTATGGCTACACCTTC
cdr3_aa: CASSPQGDYGYTF

v_call: TRBV19
cdr3_length: 15
d_call: .
clone_size: few
j_call: TRBJ1-5
cdr3_nt: TGTGCCAGTAGTCCCGCGGGGCAAGAGATTCAGCCCCAGCATTTT
cdr3_aa: CASSPAGQEIQPQHF

v_call: TRBV20-1
cdr3_length: 15
d_call: .
clone_size: once
j_call: TRBJ1-2
cdr3_nt: TGCAGTGCTAGTCTTGTCGGGCGACTAGAGGAGCGCTACACCTTC
cdr3_aa: CSASLVGRLEERYTF

v_call: TRBV18
cdr3_length: 15
d_call: .
clone_size: .
j_call: TRBJ1-5
cdr3_nt: TGTGCCAGCTCGCCGCACCGGGACACCAATCAGCCCCAGCATTTT
cdr3_aa: CASSPHRDTNQPQHF

v_call: TRBV15
cdr3_length: 16
d_call: TRBD1
clone_size: .
j_call: TRBJ2-2
cdr3_nt: TGTGCCACCAGCGGAGATCAGGGGGCGCGCACCGGGGAGCTGTTTTTT
cdr3_aa: CATSGDQGARTGELFF

v_call: TRBV9
cdr3_length: 14
d_call: .
clone_size: .
j_call: TRBJ1-5
cdr3_nt: TGTGCCAGCAGCTCGGGGGCGAAGGAAGCGCCCCAGCATTTT
cdr3_aa: CASSSGAKEAPQHF

v_call: TRBV30
cdr3_length: 14
d_call: .
clone_size: .
j_call: TRBJ1-5
cdr3_nt: TGTGCCTTCACGGGAACGGGGAGGCGGCAGCCCCAGCATTTT
cdr3_aa: CAFTGTGRRQPQHF

v_call: TRBV5-1
cdr3_length: 13
d_call: .
clone_size: once
j_call: TRBJ2-3
cdr3_nt: TGCGCCAGCAGCTTTGGCGGGCAAGATACGCAGTATTTT
cdr3_aa: CASSFGGQDTQYF

v_call: TRBV6-5
cdr3_length: 14
d_call: .
clone_size: .
j_call: TRBJ2-5
cdr3_nt: TGTGCCAGCAGTTACGGGGGTAGCCAAGAGACCCAGTACTTC
cdr3_aa: CASSYGGSQETQYF

v_call: TRBV30
cdr3_length: 14
d_call: TRBD1
clone_size: .
j_call: TRBJ1-2
cdr3_nt: TGTGCCTGGAGTGTAAATAGGGACAGACCTACCTGTACCTTC
cdr3_aa: CAWSVNRDRPTCTF

v_call: TRBV5-4
cdr3_length: 14
d_call: TRBD1
clone_size: .
j_call: TRBJ2-7
cdr3_nt: TGTGCCAGCAGCTCAGGGGGTAGCACCTACGAGCAGTACTTC
cdr3_aa: CASSSGGSTYEQYF

v_call: TRBV19
cdr3_length: 14
d_call: TRBD1
clone_size: once
j_call: TRBJ1-1
cdr3_nt: TGTGCCAGCACAGGGGGCGGTCTGAACACTGAAGCTTTCTTT
cdr3_aa: CASTGGGLNTEAFF

v_call: TRBV6-2/TRBV6-3
cdr3_length: 14
d_call: .
clone_size: .
j_call: TRBJ1-2
cdr3_nt: TGTGCCAGCAGTTACAGGATGGGGGGGGATGGCTACACCTTC
cdr3_aa: CASSYRMGGDGYTF

v_call: TRBV3-1/TRBV3-2
cdr3_length: 16
d_call: .
clone_size: once
j_call: TRBJ2-2
cdr3_nt: TGTGCCAGCAGCCAAGACGGGGGAGGCCTCTCCGGGGAGCTGTTTTTT
cdr3_aa: CASSQDGGGLSGELFF

v_call: TRBV4-2
cdr3_length: 15
d_call: .
clone_size: .
j_call: TRBJ1-3
cdr3_nt: TGTGCCAGCAGCCAAGCGCGCTTCTCTGGAAACACCATATATTTT
cdr3_aa: CASSQARFSGNTIYF

v_call: TRBV7-3
cdr3_length: 13
d_call: .
clone_size: .
j_call: TRBJ1-1
cdr3_nt: TGTGCCAGCAGCCTCCATACGGGGGCTGAAGCTTTCTTT
cdr3_aa: CASSLHTGAEAFF

v_call: TRBV5-8
cdr3_length: 15
d_call: .
clone_size: .
j_call: TRBJ1-2
cdr3_nt: TGTGCCAGCAGCTTGGAAGCAGGGAGAAGCTATGGCTACACCTTC
cdr3_aa: CASSLEAGRSYGYTF

v_call: TRBV6-6
cdr3_length: 12
d_call: .
clone_size: once
j_call: TRBJ1-2
cdr3_nt: TGTGCCAGCAGACCTGGACAGAGCGGCTACACCTTC
cdr3_aa: CASRPGQSGYTF

v_call: TRBV5-1
cdr3_length: 17
d_call: TRBD1
clone_size: once
j_call: TRBJ1-3
cdr3_nt: TGCGCCACCTATGAGGGGACAGGCTCACCCTCTGGAAACACCATATATTTT
cdr3_aa: CATYEGTGSPSGNTIYF

v_call: TRBV7-8
cdr3_length: 13
d_call: .
clone_size: .
j_call: TRBJ1-5
cdr3_nt: TGTGCCAGCAGCTTAATGAGCAATCAGCCCCAGCATTTT
cdr3_aa: CASSLMSNQPQHF

v_call: TRBV3-1/TRBV3-2
cdr3_length: 16
d_call: TRBD2
clone_size: .
j_call: TRBJ2-7
cdr3_nt: TGTGCCAGCAGCGCCCTAGCGGGAGCAACAGCCTACGAGCAGTACTTC
cdr3_aa: CASSALAGATAYEQYF

v_call: TRBV29-1
cdr3_length: 11
d_call: .
clone_size: once
j_call: TRBJ2-3
cdr3_nt: TGCAGCGTTGTGGTTGGAGATACGCAGTATTTT
cdr3_aa: CSVVVGDTQYF

v_call: TRBV5-1
cdr3_length: 14
d_call: .
clone_size: .
j_call: TRBJ2-6
cdr3_nt: TGCGCCAGCAGCTTGTCCCGAGGGGCCAACGTCCTGACTTTC
cdr3_aa: CASSLSRGANVLTF

v_call: TRBV20-1
cdr3_length: 16
d_call: .
clone_size: once
j_call: TRBJ2-2
cdr3_nt: TGCAGTGCTAGTCGGATTCGGGAGTGGGGTACCGGGGAGCTGTTTTTT
cdr3_aa: CSASRIREWGTGELFF

v_call: TRBV7-9
cdr3_length: 11
d_call: .
clone_size: .
j_call: TRBJ2-5
cdr3_nt: TGTGCCAGCAGCTACCAAGAGACCCAGTACTTC
cdr3_aa: CASSYQETQYF

v_call: TRBV9
cdr3_length: 14
d_call: TRBD1
clone_size: few
j_call: TRBJ2-7
cdr3_nt: TGTGCCAGCAGCGTAGGTGGGACAGGGGGCGAGCAGTACTTC
cdr3_aa: CASSVGGTGGEQYF

v_call: TRBV23-1
cdr3_length: 20
d_call: TRBD1
clone_size: .
j_call: TRBJ2-2
cdr3_nt: TGCGCCAGCAGTCGAACACTACCACCGGGACAGGGGATCCCGGCCGGGGAGCTGTTTTTT
cdr3_aa: CASSRTLPPGQGIPAGELFF

v_call: TRBV19
cdr3_length: 13
d_call: TRBD2
clone_size: .
j_call: TRBJ2-1
cdr3_nt: TGTGCCAGTAGTACTAGCGGAGTCAATGAGCAGTTCTTC
cdr3_aa: CASSTSGVNEQFF

v_call: TRBV5-1
cdr3_length: 13
d_call: .
clone_size: .
j_call: TRBJ1-1
cdr3_nt: TGCGCCAGCAGCTGGACAGAGGACACTGAAGCTTTCTTT
cdr3_aa: CASSWTEDTEAFF

v_call: TRBV2
cdr3_length: 13
d_call: .
clone_size: .
j_call: TRBJ1-3
cdr3_nt: TGTGCCACCGCTAGGGACTCTGGAAACACCATATATTTT
cdr3_aa: CATARDSGNTIYF

v_call: TRBV6-2/TRBV6-3
cdr3_length: 18
d_call: TRBD2
clone_size: few
j_call: TRBJ2-1
cdr3_nt: TGTGCCAGCAGCCTATCTTTGAGGGAGGGCTTGCGGCCCAATGAGCAGTTCTTC
cdr3_aa: CASSLSLREGLRPNEQFF

v_call: TRBV6-5
cdr3_length: 12
d_call: .
clone_size: .
j_call: TRBJ1-2
cdr3_nt: TGTGCCAGCAATAGGGAGTTCTATGGCTACACCTTC
cdr3_aa: CASNREFYGYTF

v_call: TRBV5-1
cdr3_length: 11
d_call: .
clone_size: .
j_call: TRBJ2-3
cdr3_nt: TGCGCCAGCAGCTTAGACAATACGCAGTATTTT
cdr3_aa: CASSLDNTQYF

v_call: TRBV7-9
cdr3_length: 14
d_call: .
clone_size: once
j_call: TRBJ2-3
cdr3_nt: TGTGCCAGCAGCCCCGAGATACGGACAGATACGCAGTATTTT
cdr3_aa: CASSPEIRTDTQYF

v_call: TRBV25-1
cdr3_length: 14
d_call: .
clone_size: .
j_call: TRBJ1-1
cdr3_nt: TGTGCCAGCAGTGTACAGGGAGTTGGGACTGAAGCTTTCTTT
cdr3_aa: CASSVQGVGTEAFF

v_call: TRBV12-3/TRBV12-4
cdr3_length: 12
d_call: TRBD1
clone_size: .
j_call: TRBJ1-2
cdr3_nt: TGTGCCAGCAGTCTCCTCGGGGACAGGGGCATCTTC
cdr3_aa: CASSLLGDRGIF